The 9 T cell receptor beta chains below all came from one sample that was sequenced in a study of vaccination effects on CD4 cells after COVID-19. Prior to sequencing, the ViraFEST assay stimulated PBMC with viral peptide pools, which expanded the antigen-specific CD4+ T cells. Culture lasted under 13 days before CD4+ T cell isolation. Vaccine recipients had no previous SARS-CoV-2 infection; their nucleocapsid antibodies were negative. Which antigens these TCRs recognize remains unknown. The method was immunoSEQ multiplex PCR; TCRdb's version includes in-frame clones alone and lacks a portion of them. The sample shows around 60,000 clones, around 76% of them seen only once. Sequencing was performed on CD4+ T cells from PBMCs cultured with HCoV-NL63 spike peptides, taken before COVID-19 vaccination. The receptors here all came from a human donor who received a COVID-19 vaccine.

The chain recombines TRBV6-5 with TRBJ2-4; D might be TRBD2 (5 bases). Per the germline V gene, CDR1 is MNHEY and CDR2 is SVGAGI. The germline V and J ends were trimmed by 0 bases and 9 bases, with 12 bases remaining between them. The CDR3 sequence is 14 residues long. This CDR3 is CASSYSGSGSIQYF. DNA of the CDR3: TGTGCCAGCAGTTACTCTGGGAGCGGAAGCATTCAGTACTTC.

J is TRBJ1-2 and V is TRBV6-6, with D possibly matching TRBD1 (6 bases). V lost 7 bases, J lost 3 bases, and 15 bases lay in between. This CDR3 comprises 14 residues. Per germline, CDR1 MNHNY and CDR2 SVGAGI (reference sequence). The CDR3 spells CASTTRGQYYGYTF. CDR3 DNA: TGTGCCAGCACCACAAGGGGACAATACTATGGCTACACCTTC.

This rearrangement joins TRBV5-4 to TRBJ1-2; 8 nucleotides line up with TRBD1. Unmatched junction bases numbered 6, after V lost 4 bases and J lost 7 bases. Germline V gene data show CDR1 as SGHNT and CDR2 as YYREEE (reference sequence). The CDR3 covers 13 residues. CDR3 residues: CASSPGQVGGYTF. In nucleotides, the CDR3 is TGTGCCAGCAGCCCGGGACAGGTGGGTGGCTACACCTTC. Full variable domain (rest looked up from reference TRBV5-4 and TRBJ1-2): ETGVTQSPTHLIKTRGQQVTLRCSSQSGHNTVSWYQQALGQGPQFIFQYYREEENGRGNFPPRFSGLQFPNYSSELNVNALELDDSALYLCASSPGQVGGYTFGSGTRLTVV.

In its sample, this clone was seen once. This CDR3 is CASTRGSSYNEQFF. CDR3 in DNA: TGTGCCAGTACTCGGGGAAGCTCCTACAATGAGCAGTTCTTC. The V and J genes are TRBV19 and TRBJ2-1, with D maybe TRBD2 (5 bases). The germline V gene encodes CDR1 LNHDA and CDR2 SQIVND (reference sequence). V lost 7 bases, J lost 0 bases, and 10 bases lay in between. The CDR3 has 14 amino acids.

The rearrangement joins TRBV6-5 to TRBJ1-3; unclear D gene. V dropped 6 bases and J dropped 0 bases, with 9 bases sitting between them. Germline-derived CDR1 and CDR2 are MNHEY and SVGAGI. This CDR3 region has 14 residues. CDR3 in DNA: TGTGCCAGCAGACCCGGATACTCTGGAAACACCATATATTTT. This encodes CASRPGYSGNTIYF.

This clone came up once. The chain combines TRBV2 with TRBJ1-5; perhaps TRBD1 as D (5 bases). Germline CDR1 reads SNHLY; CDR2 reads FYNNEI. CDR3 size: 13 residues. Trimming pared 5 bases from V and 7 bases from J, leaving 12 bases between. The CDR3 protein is CASSPRARQPQHF. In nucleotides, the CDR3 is TGTGCCAGCAGTCCCAGGGCGCGACAGCCCCAGCATTTT.

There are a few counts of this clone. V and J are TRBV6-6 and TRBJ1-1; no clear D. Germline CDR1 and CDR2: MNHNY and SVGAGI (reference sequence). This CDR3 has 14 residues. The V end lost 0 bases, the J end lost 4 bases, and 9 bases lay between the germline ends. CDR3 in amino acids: CASSYSRVSTEAFF. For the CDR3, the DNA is TGTGCCAGCAGTTACTCAAGGGTATCCACTGAAGCTTTCTTT.

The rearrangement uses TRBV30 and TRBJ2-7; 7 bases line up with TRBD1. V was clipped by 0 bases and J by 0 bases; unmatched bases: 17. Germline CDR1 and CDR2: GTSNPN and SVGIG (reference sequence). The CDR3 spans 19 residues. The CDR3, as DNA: TGTGCCTGGAGTGTTTCTGGGACAGCCGAGTCTGGGAGCTCCTACGAGCAGTACGTC. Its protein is CAWSVSGTAESGSSYEQYV.

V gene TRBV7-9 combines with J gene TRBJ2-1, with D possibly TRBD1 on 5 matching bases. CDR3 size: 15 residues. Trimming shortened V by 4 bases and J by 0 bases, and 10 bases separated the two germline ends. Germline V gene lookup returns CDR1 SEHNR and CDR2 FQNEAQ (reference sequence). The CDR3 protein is CASSYRYSSYNEQFF. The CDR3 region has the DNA TGTGCCAGCAGCTACAGGTACAGCTCCTACAATGAGCAGTTCTTC.